This TCR beta chain was observed in a study of blood T cell repertoires in COVID-19. Study-level information: Material from acute and convalescent COVID-19 was sourced from the United States, Italy and Spain.

Trimming at V came to 5 bases and at J to 13 bases, leaving 16 bases not matched to a gene. Germline V gene data show CDR1 as SGHTA and CDR2 as FQGNSA. The CDR3 is 14 amino acids. TCRdb's table, derived via immunoSEQ multiplex PCR, lists solely in-frame clones and lacks some. The sample includes hundreds of thousands of clones, 87% of them seen just once. The origin of this receptor is a woman between 18 and 29 years old who had recovered from COVID-19. J is TRBJ1-2 and V is TRBV7-2, with 7 nucleotides matching TRBD1. Material: peripheral blood. The CDR3 sequence is CASSPYSRQGGPTF. The CDR3, as DNA: TGTGCCAGCAGCCCCTATTCCAGACAGGGTGGACCCACCTTC.